A single sample gave rise to the 21 T cell receptor beta chains below, sequenced in a study of T cell responses to AZD1222 COVID-19 vaccine. Sequencing was performed with immunoSEQ multiplex PCR; in TCRdb, only in-frame clones are kept and a portion is missing. The data show about 160,000 clones, with 70% to 90% seen just once and more than 4% held by the top ten. Specimen: peripheral blood, collected 28 days after the second AZD1222 dose. The receptors come from an adult who received the AZD1222 COVID-19 vaccine.

This sequence joins TRBV5-1 and TRBJ1-2; 7 bases line up with TRBD1. V was pared by 2 bases and J by 3 bases, with 1 base of the junction left unmatched. Germline V CDR1 and CDR2: SGHRS, YFSETQ. The CDR3 spans 13 residues. The DNA of the CDR3 is TGCGCCAGCAGCTTCGGGACAGACTATGGCTACACCTTC. Its translation: CASSFGTDYGYTF.

The chain uses TRBV7-9 and TRBJ1-6; 8 positions agree with TRBD1. The germline V gene has CDR1 SEHNR and CDR2 FQNEAQ (reference sequence). The CDR3 covers 18 residues. Trimming took 2 bases from V and 9 from J; bases not matched to a gene: 15. The CDR3 loop reads CASSLQKGQAAASSPLHF. CDR3 nucleotide sequence: TGTGCCAGCAGCTTACAAAAGGGACAGGCGGCCGCCAGTTCACCCCTCCACTTT.

The chain's CDR3 is CAWSRDLEAFF. The CDR3 DNA follows: TGTGCCTGGAGTCGGGACCTTGAAGCTTTCTTT. The V call is TRBV30, the J call TRBJ1-1; a possible D gene is TRBD1 (5 bases). This CDR3 has 11 amino acids. The V gene lost 2 bases and the J gene lost 7 bases, with 8 bases spanning the gap. In germline, CDR1 is GTSNPN, CDR2 SVGIG (reference sequence). The variable domain in full, completed from reference TRBV30 and TRBJ1-1, reads SQTIHQWPATLVQPVGSPLSLECTVEGTSNPNLYWYRQAAGRGLQLLFYSVGIGQISSEVPQNLSASRPQDRQFILSSKKLLLSDSGFYLCAWSRDLEAFFGQGTRLTVV.

The chain employs TRBV10-3 and TRBJ1-3; D is unresolved. The CDR3 runs to 12 residues. Looked up from germline, CDR1 is ENHRY and CDR2 is SYGVKD. V was shortened by 7 bases and J by 3 bases, with 7 bases between the two germline ends. The CDR3 is CAIKTDGNTIYF. The CDR3 region has the DNA TGTGCCATCAAAACGGATGGAAACACCATATATTTT.

V is TRBV7-9 and J is TRBJ2-3, with 8 bases fitting TRBD1. This CDR3 has 14 amino acids. In germline, CDR1 is SEHNR, CDR2 FQNEAQ (reference sequence). The V and J ends lost 5 bases and 6 bases, in that order; junction bases with no gene match: 7. The DNA of the CDR3 is TGTGCCAGCAGCCGGGACAGGAGGGGGGATACGCAGTATTTT. It specifies CASSRDRRGDTQYF.

The rearrangement links TRBV9 to TRBJ2-3; TRBD1 agrees at 10 bases. The CDR3 contains 15 residues. Germline-derived CDR1 and CDR2 are SGDLS and YYNGEE. J gave up 5 bases and V 3 bases, and 6 bases lay outside the gene matches. Here the CDR3 DNA reads TGTGCCAGCAGCGCCTCGACAGGGGGCAGAGATACGCAGTATTTT. Translating it yields CASSASTGGRDTQYF.

The chain couples TRBV6-1 to TRBJ1-6; D ambiguous. There are 16 residues in the CDR3. V was clipped by 2 bases and J by 3 bases, with 11 bases between them. CDR1 and CDR2 from the germline V gene are MNHNS and SASEGT. The CDR3 is CASSERATSYNSPLHF. The CDR3 DNA reads TGTGCCAGCAGTGAAAGGGCGACCAGCTATAATTCACCCCTCCACTTT.

V and J are TRBV3-1 (or the pseudogene TRBV3-2) and TRBJ2-7; D not resolved. This CDR3 has 15 residues. Looked up from germline, CDR1 is LGHDT and CDR2 is YNNKEL (reference sequence). V dropped 6 bases and J dropped 0 bases, with 15 bases sitting between them. CDR3 sequence: CASRQTGWSSYEQYF. CDR3 DNA sequence: TGTGCCAGCAGACAAACCGGGTGGAGCTCCTACGAGCAGTACTTC.

This rearrangement joins TRBV6-2 or TRBV6-3 to TRBJ2-3; 7 positions match TRBD1. Unmatched junction bases numbered 2, after V lost 2 bases and J lost 9 bases. The CDR3 spans 12 residues. CDR1 and CDR2 from the germline V gene are MNHEY and SVGEGT. The CDR3 here is CASSYRDSTQYF. CDR3 DNA: TGTGCCAGCAGTTACAGGGACAGCACGCAGTATTTT.

This clone showed up just once. The CDR3, as DNA: TGCAGCGTTTTTTCGGGGGACACTGAAGCTTTCTTT. Translated: CSVFSGDTEAFF. This sequence joins TRBV29-1 and TRBJ1-1; D perhaps matches TRBD1 (5 bases). The CDR3 consists of 12 residues. Per the germline V gene, CDR1 is SQVTM and CDR2 is ANQGSEA. Trimming left V 5 bases short and J 3 bases short, with 10 bases between.

This chain uses TRBV2 with TRBJ1-5; a weak D match, TRBD1 (5 bases). Germline V lookup: CDR1 SNHLY, CDR2 FYNNEI. Trimming shortened V by 2 bases and J by 9 bases, and 14 bases separated the two germline ends. The CDR3 covers 14 residues. The CDR3 DNA reads TGTGCCAGCAGTGAACTGGGGACCTTCCGGCCCCAGCATTTT. It codes for CASSELGTFRPQHF.

V is TRBV7-8 and J is TRBJ1-2, with D unresolved. CDR3 length: 14 residues. Germline values: CDR1 SGHVS, CDR2 FQNEAQ. The V end was cut by 1 base, the J end by 3 bases, with 9 bases between. CDR3 DNA: TGTGCCAGCAGCTTAGGGGATTACGACTATGGCTACACCTTC. Its protein is CASSLGDYDYGYTF.

Here the CDR3 DNA reads TGCAGTGCTAGTAGGCGGGGGGGCGCCGGGGAGCTGTTTTTT. Its protein is CSASRRGGAGELFF. The gene calls are TRBV20-1 and TRBJ2-2; 9 bases are a match to TRBD2. The V gene's germline CDR1 is DFQATT and CDR2 SNEGSKA (reference sequence). The CDR3 totals 14 residues. Losses at the gene ends were 3 bases for V and 6 bases for J; bases not matched to a gene: 5.

As regards this clone: Distinct nucleotide sequences in the sample also encode this CDR3. The gene calls are TRBV7-2 and TRBJ1-5; D uncertain. In germline, CDR1 is SGHTA, CDR2 FQGNSA. Trimming stripped 2 bases from V and 2 bases from J, with 4 bases between. The CDR3 has 13 amino acids. The DNA for the CDR3 is TGTGCCAGCAGCTTACGGGGCAATCAGCCCCAGCATTTT. Translation: CASSLRGNQPQHF.

This clone was seen once. The chain employs TRBV24-1 and TRBJ1-5, with 8 bases aligning to TRBD1. Trimming removed 4 bases from V and 4 bases from J; junction bases left unmatched: 5. This CDR3 is 15 amino acids long. Germline CDR1 KGHDR, CDR2 SFDVKD. The CDR3, as DNA: TGTGCCACCAGTGACCCTAGACAGGGGAATCAGCCCCAGCATTTT. It encodes CATSDPRQGNQPQHF.

This sequence joins TRBV6-6 and TRBJ1-1, with unresolved D. CDR3 size: 13 residues. The germline CDR1 and CDR2 sequences are MNHNY and SVGAGI (reference sequence). Trimming took off 2 bases at V and 11 bases at J, with 15 bases between the two ends. The CDR3 here is CASSYPGGEAAFF. CDR3 nucleotides: TGTGCCAGCAGTTACCCAGGAGGCGAGGCGGCTTTCTTT.

The rearrangement links TRBV2 to TRBJ1-1; D is ambiguous. The CDR3 covers 12 residues. V was trimmed by 10 bases and J by 1 base, leaving 10 bases between them. Germline V gene sequence: CDR1 SNHLY, CDR2 FYNNEI. In DNA, the CDR3 is TGTGCCACCCCCGACCGGAACACTGAAGCTTTCTTT. Translation gives CATPDRNTEAFF.

The rearrangement uses TRBV3-1 (or the pseudogene TRBV3-2) and TRBJ1-5; no reliable D call. The CDR3 runs to 13 residues. The germline gives CDR1 LGHDT, CDR2 YNNKEL (reference sequence). V dropped 0 bases and J dropped 6 bases, with 6 bases sitting between them. As DNA, the CDR3 is TGTGCCAGCAGCCAAGATAGAAGTCAGCCCCAGCATTTT. This codes for CASSQDRSQPQHF.

The CDR3 region has the DNA TGTGCCTGCACAGGGATTATATGGCCTGAAGCTTTCTTT. Its protein is CACTGIIWPEAFF. The chain joins TRBV7-9 to TRBJ1-1; the D gene is possibly TRBD1 (6 bases). Germline V lookup: CDR1 SEHNR, CDR2 FQNEAQ (reference sequence). V lost 11 bases to trimming and J lost 6 bases, with 19 bases between them. This CDR3 has 13 residues.

DNA of the CDR3: TGTGCCAGCAGTGATAGCAGTGGAACCGAGCAGTACTTC. Amino acids: CASSDSSGTEQYF. V is TRBV6-1 and J is TRBJ2-7; D uncertain. Germline V lookup: CDR1 MNHNS, CDR2 SASEGT. CDR3 size: 13 residues. Trimming removed 3 bases at V and 6 bases at J, with 12 bases between.

This chain uses TRBV10-2 with TRBJ1-1; TRBD1 aligns across 7 bases. The CDR3 is 15 amino acids. With 7 bases clipped from V and 0 bases from J, the junction kept 8 bases outside the gene matches. The V gene's germline CDR1 is WSHSY and CDR2 SAAADI. CDR3 amino acids: CASIVGTDMNTEAFF. In nucleotides, the CDR3 is TGCGCCAGCATCGTGGGGACAGACATGAACACTGAAGCTTTCTTT.